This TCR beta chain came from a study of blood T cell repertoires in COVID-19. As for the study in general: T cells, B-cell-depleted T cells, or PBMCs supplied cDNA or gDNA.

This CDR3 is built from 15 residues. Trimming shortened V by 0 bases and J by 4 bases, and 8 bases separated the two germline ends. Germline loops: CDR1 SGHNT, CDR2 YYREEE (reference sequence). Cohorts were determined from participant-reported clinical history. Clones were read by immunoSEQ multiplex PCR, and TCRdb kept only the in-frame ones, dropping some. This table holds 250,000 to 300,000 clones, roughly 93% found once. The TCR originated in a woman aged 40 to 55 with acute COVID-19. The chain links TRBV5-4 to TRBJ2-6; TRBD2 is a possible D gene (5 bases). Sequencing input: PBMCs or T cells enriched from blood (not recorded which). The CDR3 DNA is TGTGCCAGCAGCTTGGCGGGATCCGGGGCCAACGTCCTGACTTTC. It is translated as CASSLAGSGANVLTF.